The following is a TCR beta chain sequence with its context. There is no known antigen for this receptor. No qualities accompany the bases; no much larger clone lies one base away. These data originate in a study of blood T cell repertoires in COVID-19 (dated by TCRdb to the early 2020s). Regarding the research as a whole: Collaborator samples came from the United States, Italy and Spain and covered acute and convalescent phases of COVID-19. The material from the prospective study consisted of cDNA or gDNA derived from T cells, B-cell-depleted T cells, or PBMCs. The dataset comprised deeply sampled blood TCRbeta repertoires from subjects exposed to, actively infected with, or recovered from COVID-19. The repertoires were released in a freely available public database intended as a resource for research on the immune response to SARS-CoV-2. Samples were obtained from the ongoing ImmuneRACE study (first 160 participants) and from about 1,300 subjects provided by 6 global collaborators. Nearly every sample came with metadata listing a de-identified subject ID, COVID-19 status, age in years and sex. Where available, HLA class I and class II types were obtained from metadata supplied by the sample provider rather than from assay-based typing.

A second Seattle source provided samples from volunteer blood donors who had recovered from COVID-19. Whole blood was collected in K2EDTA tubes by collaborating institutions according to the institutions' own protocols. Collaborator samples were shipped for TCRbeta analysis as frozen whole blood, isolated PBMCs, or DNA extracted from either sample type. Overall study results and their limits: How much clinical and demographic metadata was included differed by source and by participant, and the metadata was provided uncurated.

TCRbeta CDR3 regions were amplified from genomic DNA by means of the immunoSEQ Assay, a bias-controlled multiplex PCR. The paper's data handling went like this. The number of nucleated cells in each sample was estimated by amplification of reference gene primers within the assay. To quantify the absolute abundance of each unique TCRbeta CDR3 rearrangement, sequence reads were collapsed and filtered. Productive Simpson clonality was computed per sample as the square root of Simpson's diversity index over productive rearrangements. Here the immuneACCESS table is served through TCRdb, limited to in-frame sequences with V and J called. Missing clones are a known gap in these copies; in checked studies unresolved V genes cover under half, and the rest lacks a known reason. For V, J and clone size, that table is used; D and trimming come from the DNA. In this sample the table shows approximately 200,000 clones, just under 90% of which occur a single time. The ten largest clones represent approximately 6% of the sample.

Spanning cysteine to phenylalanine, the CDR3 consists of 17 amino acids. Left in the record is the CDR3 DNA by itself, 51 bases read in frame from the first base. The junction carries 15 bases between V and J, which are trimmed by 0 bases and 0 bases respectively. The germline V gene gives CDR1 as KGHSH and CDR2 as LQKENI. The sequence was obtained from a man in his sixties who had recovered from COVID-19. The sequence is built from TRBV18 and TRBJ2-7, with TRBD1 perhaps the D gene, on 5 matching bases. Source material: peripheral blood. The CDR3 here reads CASSPPWAGSSSYEQYF. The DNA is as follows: TGTGCCAGCTCACCACCTTGGGCAGGGTCAAGCTCCTACGAGCAGTACTTC.